One sample yielded the 4 T cell receptor beta chains listed below, sequenced in a study of T cells expressing NK-cell markers. TCRdb reprocessed the 5' RACE reads and reports one entry per CDR3 protein, with no DNA. The repertoire table contains about 170,000 distinct CDR3 sequences. Sequenced input: blood T cells: a sorted CD56 or NKG2C T cell subset, CD4+ or CD8+ T cells, or bulk PBMC T cells (not recorded which). The receptors were sampled from a man aged 18-75 years in good health.

This chain links TRBV29-1 with TRBJ1-1; as DNA is missing, the TRBD1 call by TCRdb cannot be tested. Germline-derived CDR1 and CDR2 are SQVTM and ANQGSEA. There are 13 residues in the CDR3. The CDR3 loop reads CSVGEREYTEAFF.

The V and J genes are TRBV13 and TRBJ2-5; TCRdb's assignment of TRBD2 cannot be checked, as there is no DNA. Germline assignment: CDR1 PRHDT and CDR2 FYEKMQ (reference sequence). The CDR3 covers 15 residues. The CDR3 sequence: CASSAGLAGAETQYF.

The CDR3 is CASSPGLLPGATSTDTQYF. The chain links TRBV3-1 to TRBJ2-3. From germline, CDR1 is LGHDT and CDR2 YNNKEL (reference sequence). There are 19 residues in the CDR3.

This CDR3 reads CASSSLGPENTEAFF. The chain uses TRBV7-9 and TRBJ1-1. Germline-derived CDR1 and CDR2 are SEHNR and FQNEAQ (reference sequence). The CDR3 totals 15 residues.